This T cell receptor beta chain was captured by sequencing in a study of blood T cell repertoires in COVID-19. Study context: Whether acute or convalescent, the COVID-19 samples came from the United States, Italy and Spain. PBMCs, B-cell-depleted T cells, or T cells provided the cDNA or gDNA that made up the material.

Per the original methods: Amplification of reference gene primers was used by the study to estimate nucleated cell counts. Here immunoSEQ multiplex PCR was the method, and the copy in TCRdb shows in-frame clones only, minus some. D and trimming come from the DNA, and the V and J calls and clone size come from that table. Counted here are 150,000 to 200,000 clones, around 86% occurring once; the ten biggest clones make up around 8.3%. The CDR3 spans 16 residues. CDR1 and CDR2 (germline): LNHNV, YYDKDF (reference sequence). Trimming left V 1 base short and J 0 bases short, with 10 bases between. Sequences were obtained from peripheral blood. The sequence came from a man in his sixties with acute or convalescent COVID-19. The V gene is TRBV15, the J gene TRBJ2-1, with a weak D call TRBD1 (5 bases). The CDR3 bases are TGTGCCACCAGCAGAGGTGGGGCGAGCTCCTACAATGAGCAGTTCTTC. Protein sequence: CATSRGGASSYNEQFF.